The clone carrying this TCR beta chain appeared many times. Its antigen is not identified. The data derive from a study of T cells in Graves' hyperthyroidism and ophthalmopathy. On the study more broadly: Peripheral blood sampling occurred at initial diagnosis, before any treatment. Overall study results and limits: Patients with ophthalmopathy were separated from those with stable hyperthyroidism by a 13 V-J model.

The source material, RNA transcripts, was used to amplify TCR beta CDR3 regions. First-round RT-PCR with HTBI primers amplified the TCR CDR3 region. From the multiplex PCR reads, TCRdb called clonotypes with MiXCR, one entry per CDR3 protein. Here the sample spans hundreds of thousands of distinct CDR3 sequences, approximately 15% being singletons. Graves' hyperthyroidism is called stable when ophthalmopathy does not progress within 18 months. Sequenced sample: blood. This TCR came from a woman aged 18-29 years with Graves' hyperthyroidism.

CDR3 DNA: TGTGCCAGCAGTTTTGGGCAGGACTTAGGAGGCTACACCTTC. It encodes CASSFGQDLGGYTF. The chain joins TRBV12-3 or TRBV12-4 to TRBJ1-2; D gene uncertain. CDR3 length equals 14 residues. Trimming stripped 3 bases from V and 8 bases from J, with 16 bases between.